A selection of T cell receptor beta chains follows, all from one sample in a study of beta chain features in type 1 diabetes. The repertoire was sequenced with immunoSEQ multiplex PCR; TCRdb's copy has only in-frame clones and lacks some. The sample contains 300,000 to 400,000 clones, around 10% of which appear only once. Sequencing was done on a sample of central memory CD4+ T cells from blood. These receptors all stem from a man aged 30 to 45 with type 1 diabetes. Both conserved end residues are part of each CDR3. D genes are given only for firm matches. Clone size is stated in some rows and not others, as once, few, many or a class when expanded.

j_call | d_call | clone_size | v_call | cdr3_aa
TRBJ2-3 | TRBD2 | - | TRBV7-2 | CAGRASGTDTQYF
TRBJ1-5 | - | few | TRBV7-8 | CASSYGAWAQPQHF
TRBJ1-2 | - | - | TRBV6-1 | CASSLTENYGYTF
TRBJ1-1 | - | - | TRBV19 | CASNTGGEREAFF
TRBJ2-2 | TRBD1 | - | TRBV5-4 | CASSSGTGNTGELFF
TRBJ1-1 | TRBD1 | many | TRBV5-1 | CASSPGGFTEAFF
TRBJ2-1 | - | many | TRBV5-1 | CASSTAGRRDEQFF
TRBJ2-4 | - | few | TRBV4-3 | CASSQDRGVGNIQYF
TRBJ2-6 | - | - | TRBV11-3 | CASSLGGSGANVLTF
TRBJ2-5 | TRBD1 | - | TRBV11-3 | CASSPAGTGKETQYF
TRBJ1-2 | - | few | TRBV9 | CASSVGSVYGYTF
TRBJ2-7 | - | - | TRBV5-1 | CASSLGDGYYEQYF
TRBJ2-7 | TRBD1 | - | TRBV5-4 | CASRGQGSSYEQYF
TRBJ1-1 | TRBD1 | few | TRBV2 | CASRQDRGRIAFF
TRBJ2-1 | TRBD2 | - | TRBV14 | CASSQYRLAGANEQFF
TRBJ2-1 | - | - | TRBV11-1 | CASSLNGNNEQFF
TRBJ2-3 | - | many | TRBV28 | CASRDSHTDTQYF
TRBJ2-3 | - | few | TRBV4-1 | CASSQALDLLQTGYF
TRBJ2-5 | - | - | TRBV7-3 | CASSLAWETQYF
TRBJ2-7 | - | - | TRBV4-2 | CASSQALTGPYEQYF
TRBJ1-1 | TRBD1 | - | TRBV5-6 | CASSLDRGAYNTEAFF
TRBJ2-7 | - | few | TRBV11-2 | CASRPGGQSYEQYF
TRBJ2-1 | TRBD2 | few | TRBV29-1 | CSDRLAGGPNEQFF
TRBJ2-5 | - | many | TRBV19 | CASGRDYQETQYF
TRBJ1-3 | - | many | TRBV10-3 | CAIRGTAGNTIYF
TRBJ1-4 | - | - | TRBV7-2 | CASSFRQATNEKLFF
TRBJ2-7 | TRBD1 | few | TRBV19 | CASSIAGTGSYEQYF
TRBJ2-2 | - | - | TRBV6-5 | CASTGTALNTGELFF
TRBJ1-1 | - | few | TRBV6-1 | CASSPGTTTEAFF
TRBJ2-5 | TRBD1 | - | TRBV14 | CASSPTGMYQETQYF
TRBJ2-1 | TRBD2 | few | TRBV6-5 | CATIRDSGNNEQFF
TRBJ2-2 | - | - | TRBV2 | CASSTRGNTGELFF
TRBJ2-7 | TRBD1 | few | TRBV10-3 | CAISAGQGGEQYF
TRBJ1-5 | - | few | TRBV7-9 | CASSRGAFLRDNQPQHF
TRBJ1-1 | - | many | TRBV7-2 | CATRGSSNTEAFF
TRBJ1-5 | - | - | TRBV5-1 | CASSAQDLQGPQHF
TRBJ2-1 | - | - | TRBV5-4 | CASSLLAREQFF
TRBJ2-7 | - | many | TRBV11-2 | CASSLGQRAEQYF
TRBJ2-7 | - | - | TRBV9 | CASSVRLGTEQYF
TRBJ1-6 | - | - | TRBV28 | CASSKELNSPLHF
TRBJ1-1 | - | once | TRBV28 | CASSLSGGWNTEAFF
TRBJ1-2 | - | - | TRBV5-4 | CASSQDDINYGYTF
TRBJ1-2 | TRBD1 | - | TRBV6-1 | CASKVGQGDYGYTF
TRBJ2-5 | TRBD2 | - | TRBV11-1 | CASSTRALAGPLGGETQYF
TRBJ2-7 | - | many | TRBV7-6 | CASSLASSGYSYEQYF